This TCR beta chain was recovered during a study of T cells in Graves' hyperthyroidism and ophthalmopathy. Amplification of TCR beta CDR3 regions used RNA as the template. Initially, a first-round RT-PCR of the TCR CDR3 employed the HTBI primer set. From the multiplex PCR reads, TCRdb called clonotypes with MiXCR, one entry per CDR3 protein. The repertoire holds a few hundred thousand distinct CDR3 sequences, under 15% seen once, with approximately 29% in the top ten. The CDR3 covers 13 residues. The trim removed 5 bases at V and 5 bases at J, leaving 3 bases unmatched. Reasons for excluding patients were uncontrolled infection, other autoimmune disease, pregnancy or lactation. This clonotype was picked up a small number of times.

The sample consisted of blood. The source is a woman aged 25 to 45 with Graves' hyperthyroidism. The chain couples TRBV12-3 or TRBV12-4 to TRBJ1-3; 7 bases align to TRBD1. This CDR3 reads CASSRDSRNTIYF. The CDR3, as DNA: TGTGCCAGCAGTCGGGACAGCCGAAACACCATATATTTT.